A selection of T cell receptor beta chains follows, all from one sample in a study of blood T cell repertoires in COVID-19. Using immunoSEQ multiplex PCR, the repertoire was profiled, and TCRdb retains in-frame clones only, with some absent. The sample has under 250,000 clones; 86% are singletons. Material for sequencing was peripheral blood. The receptors originated from a woman older than 75 with COVID-19, enrolled during active disease. The CDR3 runs from the conserved cysteine through the conserved F or W. The D gene is left open where the match is weak. Rows give clone size only sometimes, using once, few, many, or a class for an expanded clone.

.	TRBV3-1/TRBV3-2	TRBJ1-1	once	CASSQVSSAEAFF	TGTGCCAGCAGCCAAGTTAGTAGCGCTGAAGCTTTCTTT
.	TRBV3-1/TRBV3-2	TRBJ2-5	.	CATSTQGGTQYF	TGTGCCACCTCTACACAGGGCGGGACCCAGTACTTC
.	TRBV6-4	TRBJ1-6	.	CASRLSPILDSPLHF	TGTGCCAGCCGACTCAGTCCGATTCTGGATTCACCCCTCCACTTT
.	TRBV20-1	TRBJ1-1	.	CSEQLNTEAFF	TGCAGTGAACAGCTGAACACTGAAGCTTTCTTT
TRBD2	TRBV11-3	TRBJ2-1	.	CASSPGTSVNNEQFF	TGTGCCAGCAGCCCCGGGACTAGCGTTAACAATGAGCAGTTCTTC
.	TRBV7-8	TRBJ2-4	.	CASSLEGSAKNIQYF	TGTGCCAGCAGCTTAGAGGGGTCTGCCAAAAACATTCAGTACTTC
TRBD1	TRBV11-2	TRBJ1-6	.	CASSLVLDRDNSPLHF	TGTGCCAGCAGCTTAGTCCTGGACAGGGATAATTCACCCCTCCACTTT
.	TRBV19	TRBJ1-5	.	CASSEGYFAGQPQHF	TGTGCCAGTAGTGAAGGGTATTTTGCGGGCCAGCCCCAGCATTTT
.	TRBV6-6	TRBJ1-2	.	CASIRDTANYGYTF	TGTGCCAGCATCCGGGACACCGCTAACTATGGCTACACCTTC
TRBD2	TRBV6-2/TRBV6-3	TRBJ2-1	.	CASSWGSTGGNEQFF	TGTGCCAGCAGCTGGGGGAGTACGGGAGGCAATGAGCAGTTCTTC
.	TRBV28	TRBJ1-2	few	CASSSWGDNYGYTF	TGTGCCAGCAGTTCGTGGGGGGATAACTATGGCTACACCTTC
.	TRBV7-9	TRBJ1-2	.	CASSLALGQFFF	TGTGCCAGCAGCTTAGCTCTTGGACAGTTTTTCTTC
.	TRBV24-1	TRBJ2-5	.	CATSDYRVQSETQYF	TGTGCCACCAGTGATTACAGGGTCCAGAGCGAGACCCAGTACTTC
.	TRBV28	TRBJ2-7	.	CASSSGGRYEQYF	TGTGCCAGCAGTTCAGGGGGGAGGTACGAGCAGTACTTC
TRBD1	TRBV5-6	TRBJ1-1	few	CASSARDRGWNTEAFF	TGTGCCAGCAGCGCCCGGGACAGGGGGTGGAACACTGAAGCTTTCTTT
.	TRBV5-4	TRBJ1-4	.	CASSSLGGALTNEKLFF	TGTGCCAGCAGCTCGCTAGGGGGGGCGCTGACTAATGAAAAACTGTTTTTT
.	TRBV5-1	TRBJ2-2	.	CASSPQGVENTGELFF	TGCGCCAGCAGCCCTCAGGGCGTAGAGAACACCGGGGAGCTGTTTTTT
.	TRBV10-3	TRBJ1-2	.	CAISGATQGNYGYTF	TGTGCCATCAGTGGGGCTACGCAGGGGAACTATGGCTACACCTTC
.	TRBV14	TRBJ2-5	.	CASSQDTVQETQYF	TGTGCCAGCAGCCAAGATACAGTCCAAGAGACCCAGTACTTC
.	TRBV30	TRBJ2-7	.	CAWSVEGDYEQYF	TGTGCCTGGAGTGTTGAGGGGGATTACGAGCAGTACTTC
.	TRBV7-9	TRBJ1-4	.	CASSLPGSGGRLFF	TGTGCCAGCAGCCTCCCTGGGTCCGGGGGGAGACTGTTTTTT
TRBD1	TRBV29-1	TRBJ2-3	.	CSVWDRGRTDTQYF	TGCAGCGTTTGGGACAGGGGGCGCACAGATACGCAGTATTTT
TRBD1	TRBV9	TRBJ1-5	.	CASSPRTGDNQPQHF	TGTGCCAGCAGCCCTCGGACAGGGGACAATCAGCCCCAGCATTTT
.	TRBV28	TRBJ1-4	once	CASTETGTTNEKLFF	TGTGCCAGCACCGAAACCGGGACAACTAATGAAAAACTGTTTTTT
TRBD2	TRBV7-2	TRBJ2-3	.	CASSLGGGIYTQYF	TGTGCCAGCAGCTTAGGGGGGGGGATTTATACGCAGTATTTT
.	TRBV4-3	TRBJ1-3	.	CASSQDLGSGNTIYF	TGCGCCAGCAGCCAAGATTTGGGGAGTGGAAACACCATATATTTT